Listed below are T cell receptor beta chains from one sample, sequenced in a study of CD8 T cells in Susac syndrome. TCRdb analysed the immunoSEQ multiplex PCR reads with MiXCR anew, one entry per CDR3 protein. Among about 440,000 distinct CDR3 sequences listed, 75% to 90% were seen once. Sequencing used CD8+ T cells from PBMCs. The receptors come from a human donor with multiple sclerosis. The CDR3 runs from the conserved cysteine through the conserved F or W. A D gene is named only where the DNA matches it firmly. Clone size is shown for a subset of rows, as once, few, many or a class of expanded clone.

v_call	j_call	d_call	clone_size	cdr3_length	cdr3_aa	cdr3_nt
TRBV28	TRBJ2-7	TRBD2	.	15	CATSTGLATYYEQYF	TGTGCCACATCCACGGGACTAGCGACCTACTACGAGCAGTACTTC
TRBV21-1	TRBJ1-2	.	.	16	CASSKRSFWDSGGYTF	TGTGCCAGCAGCAAAAGGTCTTTTTGGGACAGTGGTGGCTACACCTTC
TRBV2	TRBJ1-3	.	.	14	CASSGRGGGNTIYF	TGTGCCAGCAGTGGTCGAGGGGGAGGAAACACCATATATTTT
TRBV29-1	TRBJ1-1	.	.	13	CSAPGPGDTEAFF	TGCAGCGCCCCGGGTCCAGGTGACACTGAAGCTTTCTTT
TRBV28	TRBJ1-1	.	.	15	CASSFDPQGYTEAFF	TGTGCCAGCAGCTTCGATCCACAGGGTTACACTGAAGCTTTCTTT
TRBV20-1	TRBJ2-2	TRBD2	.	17	CSARNILAGDGAGELFF	TGCAGTGCTAGAAACATACTAGCGGGAGATGGAGCCGGGGAGCTGTTTTTT
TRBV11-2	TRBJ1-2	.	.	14	CASSLAPGWDGYTF	TGTGCCAGCAGCTTAGCCCCAGGGTGGGATGGCTACACCTTC
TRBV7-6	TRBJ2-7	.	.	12	CASSLVSWEQYF	TGTGCCAGCAGCTTAGTCTCTTGGGAGCAGTACTTC
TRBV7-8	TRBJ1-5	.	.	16	CASSLALGQINQPQHF	TGTGCCAGCAGCTTAGCGCTGGGGCAGATTAATCAGCCCCAGCATTTT
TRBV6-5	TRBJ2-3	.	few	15	CASSYLWGTTDTQYF	TGTGCCAGCAGTTACCTATGGGGAACCACAGATACGCAGTATTTT
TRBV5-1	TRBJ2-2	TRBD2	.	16	CASSRGLAGAIGELFF	TGCGCCAGCAGCCGGGGATTAGCGGGAGCGATCGGGGAGCTGTTTTTT
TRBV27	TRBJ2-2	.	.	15	CASSSSGVSTGELFF	TGTGCCAGCAGTTCTTCTGGAGTGAGCACCGGGGAGCTTTTTTTT
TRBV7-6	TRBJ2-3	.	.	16	CASSSLGGSSTDTQYF	TGTGCCAGCAGCTCTTTAGGGGGATCTAGCACAGATACGCAGTATTTT
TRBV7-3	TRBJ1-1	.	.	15	CASSWTRGNNTEAFF	TGTGCCAGCAGCTGGACCAGGGGAAATAACACTGAAGCTTTCTTT
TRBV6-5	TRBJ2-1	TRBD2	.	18	CASSYSMQAGEQINEQFF	TGTGCCAGCAGTTACTCTATGCAAGCGGGGGAGCAAATCAATGAGCAGTTCTTC
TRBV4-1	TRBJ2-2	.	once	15	CASSQERSGTGELFF	TGCGCCAGCAGCCAAGAACGGTCGGGCACCGGGGAGCTGTTTTTT
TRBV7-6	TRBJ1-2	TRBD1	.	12	CASSPTGNGYTF	TGTGCCAGCAGCCCGACAGGGAACGGCTACACCTTC
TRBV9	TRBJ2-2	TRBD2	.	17	CASSLGLADSSTGELFF	TGTGCCAGCAGCCTAGGACTAGCGGACTCAAGTACCGGGGAGCTGTTTTTT
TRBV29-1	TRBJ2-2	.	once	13	CSVRGGFTGELFF	TGCAGCGTCAGGGGGGGGTTCACCGGGGAGCTGTTTTTT
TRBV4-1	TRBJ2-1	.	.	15	CASSQDKGNYNEQFF	TGCGCCAGCAGCCAAGATAAGGGTAACTACAATGAGCAGTTCTTC
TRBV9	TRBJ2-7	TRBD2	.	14	CASSAASGDYEQYF	TGTGCCAGCAGCGCCGCTAGCGGGGATTACGAGCAGTACTTC
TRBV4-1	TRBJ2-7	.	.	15	CASSQEAGVPYEQYF	TGCGCCAGCAGCCAAGAGGCCGGGGTCCCCTACGAGCAGTACTTC
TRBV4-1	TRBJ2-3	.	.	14	CASSHPGRTDTQYF	TGCGCCAGCAGCCATCCCGGCCGAACAGATACGCAGTATTTT
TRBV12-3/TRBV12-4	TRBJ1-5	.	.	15	CASSFGVGLNQPQHF	TGTGCCAGCAGTTTTGGAGTTGGGCTTAATCAGCCCCAGCATTTT
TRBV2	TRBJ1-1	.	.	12	CASSEVRWEAFF	TGTGCCAGCAGTGAGGTCAGGTGGGAAGCTTTCTTT
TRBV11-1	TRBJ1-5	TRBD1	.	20	CASSLEGDPGQIFSNQPQHF	TGTGCCAGCAGCTTAGAAGGGGACCCGGGACAGATTTTTAGCAATCAGCCCCAGCATTTT
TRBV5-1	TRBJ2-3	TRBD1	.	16	CASRSGTGGYTDTQYF	TGCGCCAGTAGATCCGGGACAGGGGGATACACAGATACGCAGTATTTT
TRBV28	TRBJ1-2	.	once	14	CASSLWAVNYGYTF	TGTGCCAGCAGTTTATGGGCAGTCAACTATGGCTACACCTTC
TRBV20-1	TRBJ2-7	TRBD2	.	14	CSASLQAGVREQYF	TGCAGTGCTAGTCTCCAAGCGGGAGTACGGGAGCAGTACTTC
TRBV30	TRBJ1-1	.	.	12	CAWDRQNTEAFF	TGTGCCTGGGACCGACAGAACACTGAAGCTTTCTTT
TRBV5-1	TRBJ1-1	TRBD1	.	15	CASSHRTGLNTEAFF	TGCGCCAGCAGCCATCGGACAGGATTGAACACTGAAGCTTTCTTT
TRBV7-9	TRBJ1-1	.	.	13	CASSSVTGLEAFF	TGTGCCAGCAGCTCAGTAACAGGGCTCGAAGCTTTCTTT
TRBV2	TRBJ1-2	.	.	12	CANYGTLTGYTF	TGTGCCAACTATGGGACACTGACTGGCTACACCTTC
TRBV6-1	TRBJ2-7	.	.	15	CASTKPPGLTGEQYF	TGTGCCAGCACCAAACCACCGGGCCTGACGGGCGAGCAGTACTTC
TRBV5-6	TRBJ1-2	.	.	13	CASSLDRGYGYTF	TGTGCCAGCAGCTTGGATCGGGGCTATGGCTACACCTTC
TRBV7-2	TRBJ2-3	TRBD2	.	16	CASSLAQREAADTQYF	TGTGCCAGCAGCTTAGCGCAGCGGGAGGCGGCAGATACGCAGTATTTT
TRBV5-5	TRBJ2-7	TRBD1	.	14	CASLSRTGAYEQYF	TGTGCCAGCTTAAGTCGGACAGGGGCCTACGAGCAGTACTTC